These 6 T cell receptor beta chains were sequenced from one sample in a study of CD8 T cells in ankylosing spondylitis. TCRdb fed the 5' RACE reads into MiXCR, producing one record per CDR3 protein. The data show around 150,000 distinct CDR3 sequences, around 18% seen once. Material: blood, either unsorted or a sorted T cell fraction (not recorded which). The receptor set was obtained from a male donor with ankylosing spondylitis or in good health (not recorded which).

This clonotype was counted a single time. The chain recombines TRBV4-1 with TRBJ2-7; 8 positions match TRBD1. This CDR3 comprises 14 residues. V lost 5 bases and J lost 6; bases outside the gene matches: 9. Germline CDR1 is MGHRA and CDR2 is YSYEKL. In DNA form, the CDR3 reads TGCGCCAGCAGCTTCCAGACAGGGGTTGGCGAGCAGTACTTC. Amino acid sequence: CASSFQTGVGEQYF.

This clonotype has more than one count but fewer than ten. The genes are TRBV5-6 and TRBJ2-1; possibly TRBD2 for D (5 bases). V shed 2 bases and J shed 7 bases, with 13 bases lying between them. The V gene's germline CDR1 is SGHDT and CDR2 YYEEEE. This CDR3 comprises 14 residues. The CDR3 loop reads CASSFFRGLNEQFF. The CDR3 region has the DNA TGTGCCAGCAGCTTCTTTCGGGGTTTGAATGAGCAGTTCTTC.

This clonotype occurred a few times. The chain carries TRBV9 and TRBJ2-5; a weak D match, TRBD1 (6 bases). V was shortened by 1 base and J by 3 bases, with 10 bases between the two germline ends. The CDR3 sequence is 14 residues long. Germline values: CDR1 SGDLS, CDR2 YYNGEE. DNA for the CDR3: TGTGCCAGCAGCGTAAGCAGGGGAGAAGAGACCCAGTACTTC. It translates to CASSVSRGEETQYF.

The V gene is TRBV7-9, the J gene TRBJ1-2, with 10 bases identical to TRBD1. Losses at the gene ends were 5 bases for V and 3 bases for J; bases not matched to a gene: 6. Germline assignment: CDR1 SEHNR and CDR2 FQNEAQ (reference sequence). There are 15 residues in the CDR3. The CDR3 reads CASSTRQGADYGYTF. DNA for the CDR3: TGTGCCAGCAGCACCCGACAGGGGGCTGACTATGGCTACACCTTC.

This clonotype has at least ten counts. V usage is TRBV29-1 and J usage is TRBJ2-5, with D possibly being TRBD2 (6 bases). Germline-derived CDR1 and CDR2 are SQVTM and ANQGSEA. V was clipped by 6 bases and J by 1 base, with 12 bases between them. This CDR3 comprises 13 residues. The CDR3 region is CSVAGTGQETQYF. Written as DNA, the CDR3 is TGCAGCGTGGCCGGGACTGGCCAAGAGACCCAGTACTTC.

CDR3 amino acids: CASSQTGGGNQPQHF. The CDR3 DNA is TGCGCCAGCAGTCAGACAGGGGGCGGTAATCAGCCCCAGCATTTT. V is TRBV23-1 and J is TRBJ1-5; 10 bases agree with TRBD1. TRBV23-1 is an ORF; its function is uncertain. The CDR3 extends over 15 amino acids. The junction had 3 bases not matched to a gene; V was cut back by 3 bases and J by 4 bases.